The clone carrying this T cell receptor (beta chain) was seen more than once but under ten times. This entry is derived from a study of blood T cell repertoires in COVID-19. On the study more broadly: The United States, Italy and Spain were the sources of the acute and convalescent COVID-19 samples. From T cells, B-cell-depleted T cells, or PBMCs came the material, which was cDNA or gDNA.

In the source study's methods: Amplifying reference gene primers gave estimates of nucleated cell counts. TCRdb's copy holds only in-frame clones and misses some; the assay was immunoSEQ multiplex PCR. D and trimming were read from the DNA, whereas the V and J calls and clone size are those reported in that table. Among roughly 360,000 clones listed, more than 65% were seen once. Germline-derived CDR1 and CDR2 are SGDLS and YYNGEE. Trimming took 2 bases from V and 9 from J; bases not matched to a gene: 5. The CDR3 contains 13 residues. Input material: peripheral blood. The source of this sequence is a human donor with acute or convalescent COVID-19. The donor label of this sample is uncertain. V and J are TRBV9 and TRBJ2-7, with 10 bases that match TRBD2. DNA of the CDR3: TGTGCCAGCAGCGTTGACCTAGCGGGAGCGCAGTACTTC. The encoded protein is CASSVDLAGAQYF.